The rows below give T cell receptor beta chains drawn from one sample of a study of cytomegalovirus exposure and HLA in healthy donors. Assay used: immunoSEQ multiplex PCR; TCRdb lists only in-frame clones, some missing. The repertoire holds more than 95,000 clones, roughly 85% seen once, with around 6.1% in the top ten. The sequencing input was PBMCs. The receptors here all came from a man in his sixties in good health and CMV-seropositive. Each CDR3 is given with its conserved first and last residue. D genes are given only for firm matches. Clone size, where shown, is once, few, many, or a class for clones that have expanded.

j_gene: TRBJ2-3; abundance: -; len: 15; v_gene: TRBV5-1; d_gene: TRBD1; CDR3nt: TGCGCCAGCAGCTTGGGTCAGGGGGGCACAGATACGCAGTATTTT; CDR3aa: CASSLGQGGTDTQYF
j_gene: TRBJ1-1; abundance: -; len: 12; v_gene: TRBV7-2; d_gene: -; CDR3nt: TGTGCCAGCAGCTTAGGGGCCCGAGAAGCTTTCTTT; CDR3aa: CASSLGAREAFF
j_gene: TRBJ2-1; abundance: few; len: 16; v_gene: TRBV11-2; d_gene: -; CDR3nt: TGTGCCAGCAGCCAGTTCCCCCGGGGGATTGACAATGAGCAGTTCTTC; CDR3aa: CASSQFPRGIDNEQFF
j_gene: TRBJ2-7; abundance: -; len: 14; v_gene: TRBV7-2; d_gene: -; CDR3nt: TGTGCCAGCAGCTTTAACCTCCTCTCCTACGAGCAGTACTTC; CDR3aa: CASSFNLLSYEQYF
j_gene: TRBJ2-1; abundance: -; len: 14; v_gene: TRBV6-5; d_gene: TRBD2; CDR3nt: TGTGCCAGCGGCCGACTAGCGGGGGGGGATGAGCAGTTCTTC; CDR3aa: CASGRLAGGDEQFF
j_gene: TRBJ2-1; abundance: -; len: 13; v_gene: TRBV6-6; d_gene: TRBD1; CDR3nt: TGTGCCAGCAAGGGGGCCTCTAACAATGAGCAGTTCTTC; CDR3aa: CASKGASNNEQFF
j_gene: TRBJ2-1; abundance: -; len: 14; v_gene: TRBV7-8; d_gene: TRBD2; CDR3nt: TGTGCCACCACTCGGCAGCGGGGGCCCAGGGAGCAGTTCTTC; CDR3aa: CATTRQRGPREQFF
j_gene: TRBJ2-4; abundance: -; len: 13; v_gene: TRBV5-1; d_gene: -; CDR3nt: TGCGCCAGCAGCCCGGGACATGGAAACATTCAGTACTTC; CDR3aa: CASSPGHGNIQYF
j_gene: TRBJ1-1; abundance: -; len: 16; v_gene: TRBV27; d_gene: -; CDR3nt: TGTGCCAGCAGCCCTCGGGGGGGGGCCCGAGGGTTACGAGCTTTCTTT; CDR3aa: CASSPRGGARGLRAFF
j_gene: TRBJ1-5; abundance: -; len: 16; v_gene: TRBV21-1; d_gene: -; CDR3nt: TGTGCCAGCAGCACCCGTAAGGACAGGGCGAATCAGCCCCAGCATTTT; CDR3aa: CASSTRKDRANQPQHF
j_gene: TRBJ2-2; abundance: once; len: 18; v_gene: TRBV6-4; d_gene: TRBD2; CDR3nt: TGTGCCAGCAGTGACTCGCCGGGACTAGCGGGGCCGCCAGGGGAGCTGTTTTTT; CDR3aa: CASSDSPGLAGPPGELFF
j_gene: TRBJ1-4; abundance: -; len: 14; v_gene: TRBV25-1; d_gene: TRBD1; CDR3nt: TGTGCCAGCAGTGAGACAGGGCAATGGGAAAAACTGTTTTTT; CDR3aa: CASSETGQWEKLFF
j_gene: TRBJ1-2; abundance: -; len: 15; v_gene: TRBV7-2; d_gene: TRBD1; CDR3nt: TGTGCCGGCAGCCCAAGGACAGGGGGTAACTATGGCTACACCTTC; CDR3aa: CAGSPRTGGNYGYTF
j_gene: TRBJ2-3; abundance: few; len: 14; v_gene: TRBV7-6; d_gene: -; CDR3nt: TGTGCCAGCAGCCGGACATACAGCACAGATACGCAGTATTTT; CDR3aa: CASSRTYSTDTQYF
j_gene: TRBJ2-1; abundance: -; len: 13; v_gene: TRBV5-1; d_gene: -; CDR3nt: TGCGCCAGCAGCCGTTCTGGAGGTAATGAGCAGTTCTTC; CDR3aa: CASSRSGGNEQFF
j_gene: TRBJ1-6; abundance: -; len: 14; v_gene: TRBV5-1; d_gene: TRBD1; CDR3nt: TGCGCCAGCAGCACCCGACAGGGTGATTCACCCCTCCACTTT; CDR3aa: CASSTRQGDSPLHF
j_gene: TRBJ1-3; abundance: -; len: 14; v_gene: TRBV14; d_gene: -; CDR3nt: TGTGCCAGCAGCCCACAGGTTTCAGGAAACACCATATATTTT; CDR3aa: CASSPQVSGNTIYF
j_gene: TRBJ2-6; abundance: -; len: 18; v_gene: TRBV9; d_gene: -; CDR3nt: TGTGCCAGCACCCAGTTTAGCGTTCTAGGCGCTGGGGCCAACGTCCTGACTTTC; CDR3aa: CASTQFSVLGAGANVLTF
j_gene: TRBJ2-7; abundance: few; len: 13; v_gene: TRBV7-9; d_gene: -; CDR3nt: TGTGCCAGCAGCTTAGCGAGTTTTGGCGAGCAGTACTTC; CDR3aa: CASSLASFGEQYF
j_gene: TRBJ2-5; abundance: -; len: 15; v_gene: TRBV13; d_gene: TRBD1; CDR3nt: TGTGCCAGCAGCCTTGGACAGGGGCTACAAGAGACCCAGTACTTC; CDR3aa: CASSLGQGLQETQYF
j_gene: TRBJ1-1; abundance: -; len: 14; v_gene: TRBV11-1; d_gene: -; CDR3nt: TGTGCCAGCAGCTCCCCCCGGGGGGGGGCTGAAGCTTTCTTT; CDR3aa: CASSSPRGGAEAFF
j_gene: TRBJ2-3; abundance: -; len: 16; v_gene: TRBV9; d_gene: TRBD2; CDR3nt: TGTGCCAGCAGCTCCGGACTAGCGGGGGTCACAGATACGCAGTATTTT; CDR3aa: CASSSGLAGVTDTQYF
j_gene: TRBJ1-1; abundance: -; len: 15; v_gene: TRBV9; d_gene: TRBD1; CDR3nt: TGTGCCAGCAGCGCAGGACAGGGAAGGGGGACTGAAGCTTTCTTT; CDR3aa: CASSAGQGRGTEAFF
j_gene: TRBJ2-7; abundance: -; len: 14; v_gene: TRBV19; d_gene: -; CDR3nt: TGTGCCAGTAGTATAGTTGGCAGTTCCTACGAGCAGTACTTC; CDR3aa: CASSIVGSSYEQYF
j_gene: TRBJ2-7; abundance: once; len: 16; v_gene: TRBV28; d_gene: -; CDR3nt: TGTGCCAGCAGTTTGGAGGTCGGGCTCAGGACCTACGAGCAGTACTTC; CDR3aa: CASSLEVGLRTYEQYF
j_gene: TRBJ1-5; abundance: -; len: 16; v_gene: TRBV19; d_gene: TRBD1; CDR3nt: TGTGCCAGTAGCGCACCCTGGACAGGGACCCTAGGGCCCCAGCATTTT; CDR3aa: CASSAPWTGTLGPQHF
j_gene: TRBJ1-1; abundance: once; len: 14; v_gene: TRBV6-5; d_gene: -; CDR3nt: TGTGCCAGCAGTTACGAGACAGGGAACACTGAAGCTTTCTTT; CDR3aa: CASSYETGNTEAFF
j_gene: TRBJ2-2; abundance: -; len: 14; v_gene: TRBV7-9; d_gene: -; CDR3nt: TGTGCCAGCAGCTCGCCAGGGGACACCGGGGAGCTGTTTTTT; CDR3aa: CASSSPGDTGELFF
j_gene: TRBJ2-1; abundance: -; len: 16; v_gene: TRBV4-3; d_gene: -; CDR3nt: TGCGCCAGCAGCCAAGATAGGGCGGGCGGGCCAAATGAGCAGTTCTTC; CDR3aa: CASSQDRAGGPNEQFF
j_gene: TRBJ1-2; abundance: -; len: 11; v_gene: TRBV28; d_gene: -; CDR3nt: TGTGCCAGCAGTTTAAGGGGAGGCTACACCTTC; CDR3aa: CASSLRGGYTF
j_gene: TRBJ1-1; abundance: -; len: 16; v_gene: TRBV19; d_gene: TRBD1; CDR3nt: TGTGCCAGTAGTCCCTTCATGACAGGGTTGAACACTGAAGCTTTCTTT; CDR3aa: CASSPFMTGLNTEAFF
j_gene: TRBJ2-1; abundance: -; len: 16; v_gene: TRBV4-1; d_gene: -; CDR3nt: TGCGCCAGCAGCCCTCGGGATAGCGTCCCTTACAATGAGCAGTTCTTC; CDR3aa: CASSPRDSVPYNEQFF
j_gene: TRBJ2-2; abundance: few; len: 15; v_gene: TRBV6-5; d_gene: -; CDR3nt: TGTGCCAGCAGTTACTCGACAGAGAACACCGGGGAGCTGTTTTTT; CDR3aa: CASSYSTENTGELFF
j_gene: TRBJ2-5; abundance: -; len: 18; v_gene: TRBV7-9; d_gene: TRBD2; CDR3nt: TGTGCCAGCAGCACTGGGACTAGCGGGGGCCCGGGGAGGGAGACCCAGTACTTC; CDR3aa: CASSTGTSGGPGRETQYF
j_gene: TRBJ1-4; abundance: -; len: 14; v_gene: TRBV9; d_gene: TRBD1; CDR3nt: TGTGCCAGCAGTTTCGGGACAGGGAGCGAAAAACTGTTTTTT; CDR3aa: CASSFGTGSEKLFF
j_gene: TRBJ1-5; abundance: -; len: 18; v_gene: TRBV28; d_gene: -; CDR3nt: TGTGCCAGCAGTTCAGGCAGAGCAACTCGTTTTAGCAATCAGCCCCAGCATTTT; CDR3aa: CASSSGRATRFSNQPQHF
j_gene: TRBJ1-1; abundance: -; len: 13; v_gene: TRBV18; d_gene: -; CDR3nt: TGTGCCAGCTCACCCGACAGTAACACTGAAGCTTTCTTT; CDR3aa: CASSPDSNTEAFF
j_gene: TRBJ1-5; abundance: -; len: 16; v_gene: TRBV10-2; d_gene: -; CDR3nt: TGCGCCAGCGGGGGGGAGGGACGGGTTAGAAATCAGCCCCAGCATTTT; CDR3aa: CASGGEGRVRNQPQHF
j_gene: TRBJ1-1; abundance: few; len: 11; v_gene: TRBV20-1; d_gene: -; CDR3nt: TGCAGTGCTAGAGTCGGTTTTGAGGCTTTCTTT; CDR3aa: CSARVGFEAFF
j_gene: TRBJ2-3; abundance: -; len: 16; v_gene: TRBV19; d_gene: TRBD2; CDR3nt: TGTGCCAGTAGTATGACTAGCGGCGTAACCACAGATACGCAGTATTTT; CDR3aa: CASSMTSGVTTDTQYF
j_gene: TRBJ1-1; abundance: -; len: 14; v_gene: TRBV9; d_gene: -; CDR3nt: TGTGCCAGCAGCGTAGATGGGAGGAACACTGAAGCTTTCTTT; CDR3aa: CASSVDGRNTEAFF
j_gene: TRBJ2-7; abundance: -; len: 15; v_gene: TRBV28; d_gene: TRBD1; CDR3nt: TGTGCCAGCAGTTTATGGGGGGACAGGGCGTACGAGCAGTACTTC; CDR3aa: CASSLWGDRAYEQYF
j_gene: TRBJ1-4; abundance: -; len: 14; v_gene: TRBV7-2; d_gene: TRBD1; CDR3nt: TGTGCCAGCAGCCCACAGGGGGGCTGGGAAAAACTGTTTTTT; CDR3aa: CASSPQGGWEKLFF
j_gene: TRBJ2-7; abundance: -; len: 12; v_gene: TRBV5-6; d_gene: TRBD1; CDR3nt: TGTGCCAGCAGCCGACAGGGGTACGAGCAGTACTTC; CDR3aa: CASSRQGYEQYF
j_gene: TRBJ2-7; abundance: -; len: 14; v_gene: TRBV5-6; d_gene: TRBD1; CDR3nt: TGTGCCAGCAGCAGGAGACAGGGGTACTACGAGCAGTACTTC; CDR3aa: CASSRRQGYYEQYF
j_gene: TRBJ2-3; abundance: -; len: 16; v_gene: TRBV9; d_gene: TRBD2; CDR3nt: TGTGCCAGCAGCGTAGTGCCGGGGGGGCTCGCAGATACGCAGTATTTT; CDR3aa: CASSVVPGGLADTQYF